This TCR beta chain was sequenced during a study of response to subunit inactivated influenza vaccine. Study observations and caveats: New T cells are recruited in small numbers by each seasonal influenza vaccination, according to the authors' suggestion.

TCRdb re-called the RT-PCR reads through MiXCR, storing one row per CDR3 protein. The table has 150,000 or so distinct CDR3 sequences, about a tenth seen once; the top ten hold around 12%. V was trimmed by 3 bases and J by 0 bases, leaving 11 bases between them. Germline-derived CDR1 and CDR2 are SGHRS and YFSETQ. The CDR3 is made up of 15 amino acids. This clonotype has ten or more counts. Its antigen is not known. This clonotype was obtained from a man aged 45-65 years who received an inactivated influenza vaccine. The sequencing used non-naive T cells sorted from PBMCs, collected about 6 weeks after vaccination. The V gene is TRBV5-1, the J gene TRBJ2-3, with a weak D call TRBD2 (6 bases). CDR3 protein: CASSSGTGSTDTQYF. CDR3 coding DNA: TGCGCCAGCAGCTCCGGGACTGGCAGCACAGATACGCAGTATTTT. The variable domain in full, with the rest retrieved from reference TRBV5-1 and TRBJ2-3, is KAGVTQTPRYLIKTRGQQVTLSCSPISGHRSVSWYQQTPGQGLQFLFEYFSETQRNKGNFPGRFSGRQFSNSRSEMNVSTLELGDSALYLCASSSGTGSTDTQYFGPGTRLTVL.